These T cell receptor beta chains were read from a single sample in a study of OX40 agonist ivuxolimab in advanced cancers. Data came from immunoSEQ multiplex PCR; TCRdb stores just in-frame clones and leaves some out. In the table there are approximately 74,000 clones, around nine tenths of which are singletons. Sequences were derived from CD4+ or CD8+ T cells sorted from blood, sampled in a trial of the OX40 agonist ivuxolimab. All receptors derive from an adult with an advanced solid tumor such as melanoma, head and neck, liver or kidney cancer. Both conserved end residues are part of each CDR3. D genes are given only for firm matches. Size is stated for part of the rows, as once, few or many counts, or as a class when the clone is expanded.

v_gene	j_gene	d_gene	abundance	CDR3nt	CDR3aa
TRBV18	TRBJ2-3	.	.	TGTGCCAGCTCACCGACGCTTGGAGATACGCAGTATTTT	CASSPTLGDTQYF
TRBV18	TRBJ2-6	TRBD1	once	TGTGCCAGCTCACAGACGGGACAGCTCTCTGGGGCCAACGTCCTGACTTTC	CASSQTGQLSGANVLTF
TRBV2	TRBJ2-5	TRBD2	.	TGTGCCAGCAGAATCCTAGCGGGAGGGCAAGAGACCCAGTACTTC	CASRILAGGQETQYF
TRBV7-9	TRBJ2-7	.	few	TGTGCCAGCAGTCGGGACTCCTGGGAGCAGTACTTC	CASSRDSWEQYF
TRBV9	TRBJ1-1	TRBD1	.	TGTGCCAGCAGCCCAACAGGACAGGGGATGAACACTGAAGCTTTCTTT	CASSPTGQGMNTEAFF
TRBV7-9	TRBJ1-3	.	.	TGTGCCAGCAGCTTAGCTCCGGGATCAACAAACACCATATATTTT	CASSLAPGSTNTIYF
TRBV7-9	TRBJ2-5	.	.	TGTGCCAGCACCGGGCCAAGGGCGCTAACAAAAGAGACCCAGTACTTC	CASTGPRALTKETQYF
TRBV10-2	TRBJ2-3	TRBD2	.	TGCGCCAGCAGTGACACGTCGGGACTAGCGAAGGATACGCAGTATTTT	CASSDTSGLAKDTQYF
TRBV4-3	TRBJ1-4	.	.	TGCGTCAGCAGCCAAGATATCGCCATCCCGGGGGGACTGTTTTTT	CVSSQDIAIPGGLFF
TRBV27	TRBJ2-7	TRBD2	.	TGTGCCAGCAGTTTAGTTCGGACTAGCGGGAGCTACGAGCAGTACTTC	CASSLVRTSGSYEQYF
TRBV5-1	TRBJ1-2	.	.	TGCGCCAGCACTGGGGGGTATGGCTACACCTTC	CASTGGYGYTF
TRBV28	TRBJ2-7	.	.	TGTGCCAGCAGTTTTGGGGACCGTGCCTACGAGCAGTACTTC	CASSFGDRAYEQYF
TRBV5-1	TRBJ2-7	.	.	TGCGCCAGCAGCTTGGAGGCAGGCTCCTACGAGCAGTACTTC	CASSLEAGSYEQYF
TRBV6-6	TRBJ2-7	.	.	TGTGCCAGCAGTTACTCATTAGCGGACAACCCCTACGAGCAGTACTTC	CASSYSLADNPYEQYF
TRBV7-8	TRBJ2-7	.	.	TGTGCCAGCAGCTTAGCTGGGCAGTTCTCCTACGAGCAGTACTTC	CASSLAGQFSYEQYF
TRBV9	TRBJ2-3	.	.	TGTGCCAGCAGCGTCGTGGTCGCGGGGTCCACAGATACGCAGTATTTT	CASSVVVAGSTDTQYF
TRBV5-4	TRBJ2-2	TRBD2	.	TGTGCCAGCAGCCCGGGGGGGGCACAGAACACCGGGGAGCTGTTTTTT	CASSPGGAQNTGELFF
TRBV5-1	TRBJ2-5	TRBD2	.	TGCGCCAGCAGCTTGGAGCCCCCGGGGCTAGCGGGAGCTTTGGAGACCCAGTACTTC	CASSLEPPGLAGALETQYF
TRBV4-2	TRBJ1-2	.	.	TGTGCCAGCAGGAGCTATTTCAGGACAACTAACTATGGCTACACCTTC	CASRSYFRTTNYGYTF
TRBV7-2	TRBJ2-1	.	.	TGTGCCAGCAGCTCCTGGAGTTACAATGAGCAGTTCTTC	CASSSWSYNEQFF
TRBV11-2	TRBJ2-1	.	.	TGTGCCAGCAGCCTGGAAAACAGTGGTGAGCAGTTCTTC	CASSLENSGEQFF
TRBV27	TRBJ1-5	TRBD1	.	TGTGCCAGCAGTTCCTCCCTGGACAGGAGGGGCAATCAGCCCCAGCATTTT	CASSSSLDRRGNQPQHF
TRBV12-5	TRBJ2-1	TRBD2	.	TGTGCTAGTGGTCCGCCCGGGACTAGGGGCTCCAATGAGCAGTTCTTC	CASGPPGTRGSNEQFF
TRBV5-3	TRBJ2-3	.	.	TGTGCCAGAAGCTTGCTGGAATTTGGTGAAGATACGCAGTATTTT	CARSLLEFGEDTQYF
TRBV5-1	TRBJ2-1	.	.	TGCGCCAGCAGCTTGGTTCAGAACTCCTACAATGAGCAGTTCTTC	CASSLVQNSYNEQFF
TRBV4-1	TRBJ2-7	TRBD1	.	TGCGCCAGCAGCCAGTCAGACAGGGAAAGATCCGAGCAGTACTTC	CASSQSDRERSEQYF
TRBV11-2	TRBJ2-7	.	.	TGTGCCAGCAGCCGACTCAGGGGCGGCGACGAGCAGTACTTC	CASSRLRGGDEQYF
TRBV7-8	TRBJ2-5	TRBD2	.	TGTGCCAGCCGGGGACTAGCGGGAGCCGGGACCCAGTACTTC	CASRGLAGAGTQYF
TRBV19	TRBJ1-2	.	.	TGCGCCAGTAGTATGCAAGGGGCGATCTATGGCTACACCTTC	CASSMQGAIYGYTF
TRBV7-9	TRBJ2-1	TRBD2	.	TGTGCCAGCAGCTTAGGGCGAGTAGCGGGAGACAATGAGCAGTTCTTC	CASSLGRVAGDNEQFF
TRBV19	TRBJ1-1	.	.	TGTGCCAGTAGCCGCATGACAGGAGGTTACTCTAACACTGAAGCTTTCTTT	CASSRMTGGYSNTEAFF
TRBV28	TRBJ2-7	.	.	TGTGCCAGCAGTTCCATACTCAAACCCCCCTACGAGCAGTACTTC	CASSSILKPPYEQYF
TRBV4-2	TRBJ2-1	TRBD2	.	TGTGCCAGCAGACTAAGCGGGTTAGCGGGAGGTCGGGATGAGCAGTTCTTC	CASRLSGLAGGRDEQFF
TRBV12-5	TRBJ2-2	.	many	TGTGCTAGTGGTTTGAGGGCTTGGGAAGCTTTCGGGGAGCTGTTTTTT	CASGLRAWEAFGELFF
TRBV6-1	TRBJ2-3	TRBD2	few	TGTGCCAGCAGAGAACTAGCGTCGTCAGATACGCAGTATTTT	CASRELASSDTQYF
TRBV6-6	TRBJ2-1	TRBD2	.	TGTGCCGGAGGTTCGAGCGGGAGCCGCATCAATGAGCAGTTCTTC	CAGGSSGSRINEQFF
TRBV19	TRBJ2-1	TRBD2	.	TGTGCCAGTGGGAATAGCGGGAGCTCCTACAATGAGCAGTTCTTC	CASGNSGSSYNEQFF
TRBV11-3	TRBJ2-2	TRBD2	.	TGTGCCAGCAGCTTGGGGATAACTAGCGGATACACCGGGGAGCTGTTTTTT	CASSLGITSGYTGELFF
TRBV4-2	TRBJ1-4	.	.	TGTGCCAGCAGCCAAGATAGGACCTCTGAACTGTTTTTT	CASSQDRTSELFF
TRBV7-6	TRBJ2-5	.	few	TGTGCCAGCAGCAGAGGGACGCAAGAGACCCAGTACTTC	CASSRGTQETQYF
TRBV10-2	TRBJ2-3	TRBD2	.	TGCGCCAGCAGTGTACTAGCGACGACAGATACGCAGTATTTT	CASSVLATTDTQYF
TRBV10-3	TRBJ2-3	.	.	TGTGCCATCAGTGAGTTAGCTGAGGGTTCAGATACGCAGTATTTT	CAISELAEGSDTQYF
TRBV10-2	TRBJ2-2	TRBD1	.	TGCGCCAGCACCCCAGGGGGAGCCGGGGAGCTGTTTTTT	CASTPGGAGELFF
TRBV28	TRBJ2-7	.	.	TGTGCCAGCAGTTTAAACCCTGGAGCGGGCGGTGCGCAGTACTTC	CASSLNPGAGGAQYF
TRBV6-4	TRBJ2-7	TRBD2	.	TGTGCCAGCACCGAAGGACTAGCGGGAGAGGGTACCCACGAGCAGTACTTC	CASTEGLAGEGTHEQYF
TRBV2	TRBJ1-2	TRBD1	.	TGTGCCAGCAGCGGCGGACAGGGCTATGGCTACACCTTC	CASSGGQGYGYTF
TRBV19	TRBJ1-5	.	.	TGTGCCAGTAGTACGACGGGCAATCAGCCCCAGCATTTT	CASSTTGNQPQHF
TRBV19	TRBJ2-6	.	.	TGTGCCAGTAGTCCAAGCTCGACATCACAAAGTCGGGCCAACGTCCTGACTTTC	CASSPSSTSQSRANVLTF
TRBV28	TRBJ2-7	TRBD2	.	TGTGCCAGCAGTTTATTCCGGGAGGGCCGGGCCGAGCAGTACTTC	CASSLFREGRAEQYF
TRBV10-3	TRBJ2-1	.	.	TGTGCCATCAGTGGGTCTAGCGAGTTCCTGGGGGAGCAGTTCTTC	CAISGSSEFLGEQFF
TRBV10-3	TRBJ1-2	TRBD1	.	TGTGCCATCAGTGAGGTATCTATTAGGACAGGGGGCCGCGGCTACACCTTC	CAISEVSIRTGGRGYTF
TRBV13	TRBJ2-4	TRBD2	once	TGTGCCAGCAGCACCCCGGCTAGCGGACTAGCCAAAAACATTCAGTACTTC	CASSTPASGLAKNIQYF
TRBV19	TRBJ2-2	TRBD1	.	TGTGCCAGTAGTCTCCGGGACAGGGTCTTCACCGGGGAGCTGTTTTTT	CASSLRDRVFTGELFF
TRBV6-4	TRBJ2-7	TRBD2	.	TGTGCCAGCAGCGCTGGGGCTAGCGGGTCCTACGAGCAGTACTTC	CASSAGASGSYEQYF
TRBV11-2	TRBJ2-5	.	.	TGTGCCAGCAGCAAAGACATTGGACAACTCCAAGAGACCCAGTACTTC	CASSKDIGQLQETQYF
TRBV7-8	TRBJ1-1	TRBD1	.	TGTGCCAGCAGCAGACAGGGAACCGAAGCTTTCTTT	CASSRQGTEAFF
TRBV27	TRBJ2-5	.	once	TGTGCCAGCAGTCCCAGGGTGCGAGAGACCCAGTACTTC	CASSPRVRETQYF
TRBV29-1	TRBJ1-1	.	few	TGCAGCGCCACTGAAGCTTTCTTT	CSATEAFF
TRBV4-1	TRBJ2-7	.	.	TGCGCCAGCAGCCAGACCGGACGGCCCTACGAGCAGTACTTC	CASSQTGRPYEQYF